What follows are 10 T cell receptor beta chains derived from one specimen sequenced in a study of blood T cell repertoires in COVID-19. Generated by immunoSEQ multiplex PCR, the TCRdb table keeps only in-frame clones and is missing some. Altogether just over 250,000 clones are present, approximately 87% being singletons, with the ten largest covering 2% to 3%. Sequencing input: peripheral blood. All receptors come from a woman in her fifties or sixties with acute or convalescent COVID-19.

This clone has only one observation. V usage is TRBV6-5 and J usage is TRBJ2-2; D is possibly TRBD1 (6 bases). The CDR3 is 15 residues long. V shed 6 bases and J shed 5 bases, with 16 bases lying between them. Germline values: CDR1 MNHEY, CDR2 SVGAGI. This chain's CDR3 is CASSYLRGLTGELFF. The CDR3 bases are TGTGCCAGCAGCTACCTCAGGGGTTTAACCGGGGAGCTGTTTTTT.

This clone appeared a few times. This chain connects TRBV7-9 to TRBJ1-1; tentative D call: TRBD1 (6 bases). The V gene's germline CDR1 is SEHNR and CDR2 FQNEAQ (reference sequence). V lost 5 bases, J lost 11 bases, and 18 bases lay in between. The CDR3 covers 13 residues. The CDR3 spells CASSRADSSAAFF. CDR3 DNA sequence: TGTGCCAGCAGCCGGGCGGACAGTAGCGCGGCTTTCTTT.

Concerning this clone itself: Other DNA variants within this sample encode the same CDR3. The chain is built from TRBV27 and TRBJ2-1; no firm D call. The germline V gene encodes CDR1 MNHEY and CDR2 SMNVEV (reference sequence). This CDR3 is 12 amino acids long. V lost 4 bases to trimming and J lost 6 bases, with 7 bases between them. The CDR3 coding sequence is TGTGCCAGCAGTTCCTCGGGCAATGAGCAGTTCTTC. The encoded protein is CASSSSGNEQFF.

The chain joins TRBV5-5 to TRBJ2-5; D unresolved. This CDR3 is built from 13 residues. The germline V and J ends were trimmed by 0 bases and 3 bases, with 6 bases remaining between them. Germline V gene data show CDR1 as SGHKS and CDR2 as YYEKEE (reference sequence). Here the CDR3 DNA reads TGTGCCAGCAGCTTGGACGCGGAAGAGACCCAGTACTTC. Translated: CASSLDAEETQYF. Complete variable domain (other parts from reference TRBV5-5 and TRBJ2-5): DAGVTQSPTHLIKTRGQQVTLRCSPISGHKSVSWYQQVLGQGPQFIFQYYEKEERGRGNFPDRFSARQFPNYSSELNVNALLLGDSALYLCASSLDAEETQYFGPGTRLLVL.

J is TRBJ1-2 and V is TRBV5-1; perhaps TRBD1 as D (5 bases). The CDR3 is 14 residues long. Trimming removed 0 bases from V and 2 bases from J, with 8 bases in between. The germline V gene has CDR1 SGHRS and CDR2 YFSETQ. CDR3 coding DNA: TGCGCCAGCAGCTTGGTTCCAGGGAACTATGGCTACACCTTC. Its protein is CASSLVPGNYGYTF.

The chain couples TRBV2 to TRBJ1-6; a weak D match, TRBD1 (5 bases). The CDR3 sequence is 14 residues long. The germline V gene encodes CDR1 SNHLY and CDR2 FYNNEI. Trimming cost V 3 bases and J 14 bases, with 17 bases left between them. CDR3 DNA sequence: TGTGCCAGCAGTGAGTCAGGGCAAACTCTCTCCCTCCACTTT. Protein: CASSESGQTLSLHF.

CDR3 bases: TGTGCCAGCAGTTTAACAGGGTCTTACTCTGGAAACACCATATATTTT. This codes for CASSLTGSYSGNTIYF. V usage is TRBV27 and J usage is TRBJ1-3, with a weak D call TRBD1 (6 bases). Germline V gives CDR1 MNHEY, CDR2 SMNVEV (reference sequence). The CDR3 has 16 residues. Deletions cut 2 bases from V and 0 bases from J, with 11 bases between.

The rearrangement joins TRBV7-3 to TRBJ2-1; 8 bases are shared with TRBD1. Germline values: CDR1 SGHTA, CDR2 FQGTGA. Trimming at V came to 2 bases and at J to 5 bases, leaving 5 bases not matched to a gene. The CDR3 consists of 15 residues. The CDR3 sequence: CASSLAGGGNNEQFF. The CDR3 coding sequence is TGTGCCAGCAGCTTAGCAGGGGGCGGTAACAATGAGCAGTTCTTC.

The CDR3 protein is CASRPGPRNEKLFF. In nucleotides, the CDR3 is TGTGCCAGCAGACCGGGTCCGAGGAATGAAAAACTGTTTTTT. The chain combines TRBV11-2 with TRBJ1-4, with D hard to call. The CDR3 covers 14 residues. Trimming cost V 6 bases and J 5 bases, with 13 bases left between them. Germline CDR1 is SGHAT and CDR2 is FQNNGV.

The rearrangement links TRBV7-2 to TRBJ2-7; 8 bases fit TRBD1. Trimming cost V 5 bases and J 4 bases; bases outside gene matches: 7. The germline CDR1 and CDR2 sequences are SGHTA and FQGNSA. CDR3 length: 14 residues. CDR3 in DNA: TGTGCCAGCAGCCCGGACAGGGTATTTTACGAGCAGTACTTC. Encoded protein: CASSPDRVFYEQYF.